This T cell receptor beta chain was sequenced for a study of cytomegalovirus exposure and HLA in healthy donors. Findings of the study overall: For most TCR beta V segments, an earlier analysis put the productive rate at about 90% or about 30% of the time.

PCR amplification relied on 60 Vbeta primers (plus 13 Jbeta primers). Generated by immunoSEQ multiplex PCR, the TCRdb table keeps only in-frame clones and is missing some. The data show more than 150,000 clones, about three quarters seen once. The CDR3 totals 19 residues. The V end lost 7 bases, the J end lost 0 bases, and 24 bases lay between the germline ends. Germline CDR1 reads SNHLY; CDR2 reads FYNNEI. This clone was observed a single time. What it binds is unknown. This receptor was taken from a man aged 45-65 years in good health and CMV-seropositive. Sequencing was performed on PBMCs. The chain uses TRBV2 and TRBJ1-4; unclear D gene. The CDR3 region has the DNA TGTGCCAGCATGAGCCGGGAGGGAGACGCAATTGCAACTAATGAAAAACTGTTTTTT. Translated: CASMSREGDAIATNEKLFF.